Following are 27 T cell receptor beta chains from one sample sequenced in a study of blood T cells in healthy people across ages. A second about 6 to 12 cycle PCR used barcoded and J-beta primers. TCRdb re-derived calls from the 5' RACE reads in MiXCR, one entry per CDR3 protein. The sample includes some 800,000 distinct CDR3 sequences, just under 25% of them seen just once. The same specimen was also included in a second study, on T cells of mothers and their children.

The sample taken for sequencing was blood. These receptors all come from a boy aged 5-17 years in good health.

This clonotype was observed a handful of times. The chain is built from TRBV9 and TRBJ2-5; D tentatively reads TRBD1 or TRBD2 (5 bases each). CDR3 size: 15 residues. The germline CDR1 and CDR2 sequences are SGDLS and YYNGEE. Trimming removed 4 bases from V and 5 bases from J, with 18 bases in between. CDR3 nucleotides: TGTGCCAGCAGCCCCTCCATTCCGTGGGGGGAGACCCAGTACTTC. Protein sequence: CASSPSIPWGETQYF.

This clonotype was observed many times. This sequence joins TRBV7-3 and TRBJ2-3; 10 nucleotides line up with TRBD1. Germline V gene lookup returns CDR1 SGHTA and CDR2 FQGTGA. This CDR3 comprises 14 residues. The junction had 3 bases not matched to a gene; V was cut back by 5 bases and J by 4 bases. Here the CDR3 DNA reads TGTGCCAGCAGCCCGACAGGGGGCCCAGATACGCAGTATTTT. Translating it yields CASSPTGGPDTQYF.

This clonotype has only a few counts. The chain couples TRBV7-6 to TRBJ2-7; no firm D call. Trimming shortened V by 3 bases and J by 0 bases, and 9 bases separated the two germline ends. The V gene's germline CDR1 is SGHVS and CDR2 FNYEAQ. This CDR3 comprises 14 residues. The CDR3: CASSFGPNSYEQYF. CDR3 nucleotides: TGTGCCAGCAGCTTTGGGCCAAACTCCTACGAGCAGTACTTC.

There are a few counts of this clonotype. The genes are TRBV29-1 and TRBJ2-5; 13 bases are a match to TRBD2. The J call may be faulty, since TRBJ2-7 better matches the DNA end. CDR1 is SQVTM, CDR2 ANQGSEA, per germline. The CDR3 runs to 15 residues. The DNA for the CDR3 is TGCAGCGTTGAGCGGCCGGGACTAGCGGGAAACGAGCAGTACTTC. Translating gives CSVERPGLAGNEQYF.

Concerning this clonotype: The conserved phenylalanine or tryptophan normally closing the CDR3 is absent here, so this likely arose from a read error. CDR3 nucleotide sequence: TGCAGCGTTGAAAAGACAGGGGGCAACACAGATACGCAGTATTTG. This gives the protein CSVEKTGGNTDTQYL. The rearrangement links TRBV29-1 to TRBJ2-3; 10 bases match TRBD1. CDR3 length equals 15 residues. The junction had 4 bases not matched to a gene; V was cut back by 2 bases and J by 2 bases. Germline V gene lookup returns CDR1 SQVTM and CDR2 ANQGSEA.

Of note for this clonotype: Mismatch with germline at one junction end may stem from a read error. The chain couples TRBV27 to TRBJ1-6, with 7 bases lining up with TRBD1. Per the germline V gene, CDR1 is MNHEY and CDR2 is SMNVEV (reference sequence). This CDR3 is built from 15 residues. The chain's CDR3 is CTSRLLGQNNSPLHF. CDR3 coding DNA: TGTACCAGCCGCCTTTTGGGACAGAATAATTCACCCCTCCACTTT.

This sequence joins TRBV27 and TRBJ2-7, with 8 bases that match TRBD1. Unmatched junction bases numbered 3, after V lost 2 bases and J lost 3 bases. The CDR3 contains 14 residues. CDR1 and CDR2 (germline): MNHEY, SMNVEV (reference sequence). Written as DNA, the CDR3 is TGTGCCAGCAGTTTACCAGGGGGCCGCTACGAGCAGTACTTC. This codes for CASSLPGGRYEQYF.

This rearrangement joins TRBV5-1 to TRBJ1-4; D gene unclear. The CDR3 totals 14 residues. Germline values: CDR1 SGHRS, CDR2 YFSETQ. Deletions cut 0 bases from V and 8 bases from J, with 11 bases between. CDR3: CASSLEMGDEKLFF. As DNA, the CDR3 is TGCGCCAGCAGCTTGGAAATGGGTGACGAAAAACTGTTTTTT.

This clonotype was counted between two and nine times. The chain links TRBV6-2 or TRBV6-3 to TRBJ1-5, with D tentatively TRBD1 (5 bases). From germline, CDR1 is MNHEY and CDR2 SVGEGT. This CDR3 contains 15 residues. V was shortened by 2 bases and J by 4 bases, with 12 bases between the two germline ends. CDR3 loop: CASSYRDGRNQPQHF. The CDR3 coding sequence is TGTGCCAGCAGTTACCGGGACGGTCGAAATCAGCCCCAGCATTTT.

Only one count was recorded for this clonotype. This sequence joins TRBV10-3 and TRBJ2-1; D is undetermined. The V gene lost 4 bases and the J gene lost 5 bases, with 12 bases spanning the gap. The CDR3 has 14 amino acids. Per the germline V gene, CDR1 is ENHRY and CDR2 is SYGVKD. CDR3 sequence: CAISGSFGNNEQFF. Here the CDR3 DNA reads TGTGCCATCAGTGGGAGCTTTGGGAACAATGAGCAGTTCTTC.

This clonotype was detected only once. This chain uses TRBV7-9 with TRBJ2-5; TRBD2 might be the D (5 bases). Trimming left V 3 bases short and J 4 bases short, with 15 bases between. The CDR3 length is 15 residues. Germline-derived CDR1 and CDR2 are SEHNR and FQNEAQ (reference sequence). The CDR3: CASSFGDHEGETQYF. DNA of the CDR3: TGTGCCAGCAGCTTCGGGGATCATGAGGGAGAGACCCAGTACTTC.

V usage is TRBV7-9 and J usage is TRBJ2-5, with D perhaps TRBD1 or TRBD2 (5 bases each). The CDR3 contains 12 residues. The germline CDR1 and CDR2 sequences are SEHNR and FQNEAQ (reference sequence). V was clipped by 10 bases and J by 1 base, with 10 bases between them. The CDR3 DNA sequence: TGTGCCACTGGGGGTAGCCAAGAGACCCAGTACTTC. The encoded protein is CATGGSQETQYF.

The chain uses TRBV5-6 and TRBJ2-5, with 10 nucleotides matching TRBD1. Germline CDR1 is SGHDT and CDR2 is YYEEEE. With V trimmed by 3 bases and J by 4 bases, 12 bases remained unmatched. The CDR3 spans 17 residues. CDR3 in amino acids: CASSSTQGQGTGETQYF. The DNA of the CDR3 is TGTGCCAGCAGCTCAACTCAGGGACAGGGGACGGGAGAGACCCAGTACTTC.

This rearrangement joins TRBV7-2 to TRBJ2-2; D unresolved. The CDR3 extends over 15 amino acids. Germline V gene sequence: CDR1 SGHTA, CDR2 FQGNSA. V was trimmed by 0 bases and J by 1 base, leaving 6 bases between them. The CDR3 spells CASSLAIENTGELFF. The CDR3 DNA reads as TGTGCCAGCAGCTTAGCGATAGAGAACACCGGGGAGCTGTTTTTT.

The sample holds many counts of this clonotype. The CDR3 sequence: CASSPGQREKLFF. The CDR3 region has the DNA TGTGCCAGCAGTCCGGGACAACGGGAAAAACTGTTTTTT. The chain joins TRBV12-3 or TRBV12-4 to TRBJ1-4; maybe TRBD1 (6 bases). The CDR3 runs to 13 residues. V dropped 5 bases and J dropped 8 bases, with 12 bases sitting between them.

The rearrangement joins TRBV4-2 to TRBJ1-2; no reliable D call. The CDR3 consists of 14 residues. V was pared by 0 bases and J by 1 base, with 6 bases between. Germline V lookup: CDR1 LGHNA, CDR2 YNFKEQ. DNA for the CDR3: TGTGCCAGCAGCCAAGAAGACATTAACTATGGCTACACCTTC. Protein: CASSQEDINYGYTF.

There are a few counts of this clonotype. The rearrangement links TRBV7-2 to TRBJ1-4, with D maybe TRBD1 (5 bases). Germline CDR1 and CDR2: SGHTA and FQGNSA. V was clipped by 5 bases and J by 3 bases, with 10 bases between them. This CDR3 region has 14 residues. CDR3 amino acids: CASSPGLANEKLFF. The DNA of the CDR3 is TGTGCCAGCAGCCCGGGGCTTGCTAATGAAAAACTGTTTTTT.

J is TRBJ1-4 and V is TRBV20-1; 8 nucleotides line up with TRBD1. Germline V gene sequence: CDR1 DFQATT, CDR2 SNEGSKA (reference sequence). There are 13 residues in the CDR3. V dropped 6 bases and J dropped 8; count of bases not matched to a gene: 8. CDR3 DNA sequence: TGCAGTGCGGAGACAGGGGCCTCCGAAAAACTGTTTTTT. Encoded protein: CSAETGASEKLFF.

This rearrangement joins TRBV12-3 or TRBV12-4 to TRBJ1-5; weak D call: TRBD1 (6 bases). The CDR3 is 16 residues long. The V end was cut by 2 bases, the J end by 0 bases, with 11 bases between. The CDR3 DNA reads as TGTGCCAGCAGTTTACGAGGGGGTTATAGCAATCAGCCCCAGCATTTT. Amino acids: CASSLRGGYSNQPQHF.

The chain links TRBV5-6 to TRBJ2-3; no clear D. Germline CDR1 reads SGHDT; CDR2 reads YYEEEE. The germline V and J ends were trimmed by 0 bases and 1 base, with 9 bases remaining between them. The CDR3 contains 15 residues. The chain's CDR3 is CASSLAWQGTDTQYF. The CDR3 DNA is TGTGCCAGCAGCTTGGCCTGGCAAGGCACAGATACGCAGTATTTT. The full variable domain, in which reference TRBV5-6 and TRBJ2-3 provide the parts outside the CDR3, is DAGVTQSPTHLIKTRGQQVTLRCSPKSGHDTVSWYQQALGQGPQFIFQYYEEEERQRGNFPDRFSGHQFPNYSSELNVNALLLGDSALYLCASSLAWQGTDTQYFGPGTRLTVL.

The chain combines TRBV28 with TRBJ2-2; TRBD1 agrees at 9 bases. The CDR3 is made up of 15 amino acids. Per germline, CDR1 MDHEN and CDR2 SYDVKM. Unmatched junction bases numbered 12, after V lost 10 bases and J lost 6 bases. CDR3 DNA sequence: TGTGCCACCAGGGCCGGGACAGGGCTAGCCGGGGAGCTGTTTTTT. Encoded protein: CATRAGTGLAGELFF.

This chain uses TRBV27 with TRBJ2-1; no firm D call. This CDR3 is built from 15 residues. V was trimmed by 5 bases and J by 3 bases, leaving 14 bases between them. The V gene's germline CDR1 is MNHEY and CDR2 SMNVEV (reference sequence). The CDR3 DNA sequence: TGTGCCAGCAGTCCGGTGGTGTCGGTCTACAATGAGCAGTTCTTC. It specifies CASSPVVSVYNEQFF.

This clonotype appeared a few times. The gene calls are TRBV10-3 and TRBJ1-5; no definite D call. This CDR3 spans 13 amino acids. V was cut by 1 base and J by 6 bases, with 7 bases left in between. Germline V gives CDR1 ENHRY, CDR2 SYGVKD. This CDR3 is CAISEYLTQPQHF. The DNA of the CDR3 is TGTGCCATCAGTGAGTATCTGACTCAGCCCCAGCATTTT.

The chain recombines TRBV7-2 with TRBJ2-7; D is tentatively TRBD1 or TRBD2 (6 bases each). This CDR3 is built from 15 residues. Germline-derived CDR1 and CDR2 are SGHTA and FQGNSA. V dropped 7 bases and J dropped 7 bases, with 23 bases sitting between them. In DNA form, the CDR3 reads TGTGCCAGCACCCGAGGGGGTCCGGGAGTCCATGAGCAGTACTTC. Amino acid sequence: CASTRGGPGVHEQYF. Together with reference TRBV7-2 and TRBJ2-7, the CDR3 gives the full variable domain: GAGVSQSPSNKVTEKGKDVELRCDPISGHTALYWYRQSLGQGLEFLIYFQGNSAPDKSGLPSDRFSAERTGGSVSTLTIQRTQQEDSAVYLCASTRGGPGVHEQYFGPGTRLTVT.

The rearrangement links TRBV11-2 to TRBJ2-3; D may be TRBD1 or TRBD2 (6 bases each). Germline CDR1 and CDR2: SGHAT and FQNNGV. V gave up 3 bases and J gave up 1 base, with 14 bases separating them. The CDR3 loop spans 16 amino acids. CDR3 loop: CASSFRGELGTDTQYF. CDR3 coding DNA: TGTGCCAGCAGCTTTAGGGGGGAGTTAGGCACAGATACGCAGTATTTT.

This chain links TRBV7-9 with TRBJ2-2; 9 positions match TRBD1. Trimming cost V 4 bases and J 4 bases; bases outside gene matches: 7. From germline, CDR1 is SEHNR and CDR2 FQNEAQ (reference sequence). The CDR3 is 16 amino acids. The CDR3 region is CASSSPRTGATGELFF. CDR3 in DNA: TGTGCCAGCAGCTCACCCAGGACAGGGGCCACCGGGGAGCTGTTTTTT.

In regard to this clonotype: The junction departs from germline at one end; a sequencing error may be responsible. The CDR3: CASSEYRDTLNYGCTF. CDR3 in DNA: TGCGCCAGCAGCGAGTACCGGGACACCCTAAACTATGGCTGCACCTTC. The chain links TRBV5-1 to TRBJ1-2, with D possibly matching TRBD1 (6 bases). The germline V gene has CDR1 SGHRS and CDR2 YFSETQ. The length of the CDR3 is 16 residues.